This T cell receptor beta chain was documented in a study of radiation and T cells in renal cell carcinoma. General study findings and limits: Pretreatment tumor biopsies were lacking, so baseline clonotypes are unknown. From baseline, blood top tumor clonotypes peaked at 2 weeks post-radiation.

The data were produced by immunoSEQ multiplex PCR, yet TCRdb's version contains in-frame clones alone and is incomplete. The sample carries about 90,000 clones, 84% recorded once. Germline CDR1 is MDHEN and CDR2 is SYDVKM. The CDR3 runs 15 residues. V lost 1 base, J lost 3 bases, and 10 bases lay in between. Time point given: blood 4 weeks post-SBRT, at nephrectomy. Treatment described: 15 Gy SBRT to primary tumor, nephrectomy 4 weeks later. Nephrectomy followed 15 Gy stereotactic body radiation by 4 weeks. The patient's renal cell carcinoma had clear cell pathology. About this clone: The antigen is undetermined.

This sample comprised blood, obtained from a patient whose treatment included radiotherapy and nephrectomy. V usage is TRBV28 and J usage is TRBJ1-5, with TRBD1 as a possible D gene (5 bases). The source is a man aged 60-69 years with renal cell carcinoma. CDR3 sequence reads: CASSLLDGTNQPQHF. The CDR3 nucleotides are TGTGCCAGCAGTTTATTGGACGGGACCAATCAGCCCCAGCATTTT.